These T cell receptor beta chains were read from a single sample in a study of T-cell reconstitution after alpha-beta-depleted transplantation in children. Each CDR3 protein gets one entry after TCRdb re-called the PCR reads with MiXCR. The sample has about a million distinct CDR3 sequences; roughly 29% are singletons. This material consisted of PBMCs, mostly from graft donor cells, taken 360 days after TCRalphabeta/CD19-depleted stem cell transplant. Every receptor here comes from a boy younger than two who had a stem cell transplant for SCID, so the T cells may come from the graft donor. Both conserved end residues are part of each CDR3. Each record gives: V gene, clone size, D gene, J gene, CDR3 DNA, CDR3 protein. D genes are given only for firm matches. Clone size is stated in some rows and not others, as once, few, many or a class when expanded.

TRBV6-5,few,-,TRBJ2-5,TGTGCCAGCAGTTACACCCGGCAGGGTAAAGAGACCCAGTACTTC,CASSYTRQGKETQYF
TRBV5-5,-,TRBD1,TRBJ1-2,TGTGCCAGCAGCTTGGCCAGGGGGGTCTATGGCTACACCTTC,CASSLARGVYGYTF
TRBV7-2,few,-,TRBJ1-6,TGTGCCAGCAGCCATGGGACGTCTCAACCCCTCCACTTT,CASSHGTSQPLHF
TRBV7-2,-,-,TRBJ2-1,TGTGCCAGCAGCTTAGCGGATCCCTCGGCAAGGTTCTTC,CASSLADPSARFF
TRBV3-1,-,-,TRBJ2-2,TGTGCCAGCAGCCAAGATTTGGACGGGGAGCTGTTTTTT,CASSQDLDGELFF
TRBV12-3/TRBV12-4,many,-,TRBJ2-1,TGTGCCAGCAGCACCAGGGATGAGCAGTTCTTC,CASSTRDEQFF
TRBV7-2,-,-,TRBJ2-3,TGTGCCAGCAGCTTAATTCTTCTGGGACTAGATACGCAGTATTTT,CASSLILLGLDTQYF
TRBV29-1,many,-,TRBJ2-7,TGCAGCGTTCAGACGGGACGGACGATATCCTACGAGCAGTACTTC,CSVQTGRTISYEQYF
TRBV11-2,-,TRBD2,TRBJ2-7,TGTGCCAGCAGCCCTATAGCGGGGGGGAGCTCCTACGAGCAGTACTTC,CASSPIAGGSSYEQYF
TRBV3-1,-,-,TRBJ1-3,TGTGCCAGCAGCCAAGAGAAGTTCCTAGACGTATCCTCTGGAAACACCATATATTTT,CASSQEKFLDVSSGNTIYF
TRBV20-1,few,-,TRBJ2-7,TGCAGTGCTAGAGATTATAGCGGAAACCCCTACGAGCAGTACTTC,CSARDYSGNPYEQYF
TRBV6-5,-,-,TRBJ1-3,TGTGCCAGCAGTTACTCGATCCCAGCTCTGCGAGGAAACACCATATATTTT,CASSYSIPALRGNTIYF
TRBV7-2,few,TRBD2,TRBJ2-1,TGTGCCAGCAGCTTAGCACTAGCGGGGGGGTCTTACAATGAGCAGTTCTTC,CASSLALAGGSYNEQFF
TRBV2,few,-,TRBJ2-5,TGTGCCACCTGGGATTGGCGGGGAAAGGGGACCCAGTACTTC,CATWDWRGKGTQYF
TRBV11-2,-,-,TRBJ2-3,TGTGCCAGCAGCTTATCCAGGGCCACAGATACGCAGTATTTT,CASSLSRATDTQYF
TRBV28,few,-,TRBJ2-7,TGTGCCAGCAGTTCCGGGACTCTCAATTACGAGCAGTACTTC,CASSSGTLNYEQYF
TRBV18,-,-,TRBJ2-7,TGTGCCAGCTCACCACCTAACCCTCGAGGCACCGAGCAGTACTTC,CASSPPNPRGTEQYF
TRBV12-3/TRBV12-4,-,TRBD1,TRBJ1-4,TGTGCCAGCAGTCCAAACAGGGGGATTAATGAAAAACTGTTTTTT,CASSPNRGINEKLFF
TRBV20-1,few,TRBD1,TRBJ2-7,TGCAGTGCTGGGACAGGGGAAGCCTACGAGCAGTACTTC,CSAGTGEAYEQYF
TRBV5-5,-,-,TRBJ1-2,TGTGCCAGCAGCTTGGGCCCAGTTGGAGACTATGGCTACACCTTC,CASSLGPVGDYGYTF
TRBV15,-,-,TRBJ2-5,TGTGCCACCAGCAGAGGTGGCAGGCGGTCCCAAGAGACCCAGTACTTC,CATSRGGRRSQETQYF
TRBV27,few,TRBD1,TRBJ2-7,TGTGCCAGCAGTTCCCAGGGGGCTGGCTCCTACGAGCAGTACTTC,CASSSQGAGSYEQYF
TRBV12-5,-,-,TRBJ2-5,TGTGCTAGTGGTCCCGGAACCCGCACCCAAGAGACCCAGTACTTC,CASGPGTRTQETQYF
TRBV12-3/TRBV12-4,-,-,TRBJ2-7,TGTGCCAGCAGAATTTCAGGTTTAAATTACGAGCAGTACTTC,CASRISGLNYEQYF
TRBV7-2,-,TRBD1,TRBJ1-6,TGTGCCAGCAGCCCCTACAGGGGGTCGCGGAATTCACCCCTCCACTTT,CASSPYRGSRNSPLHF
TRBV12-3/TRBV12-4,-,-,TRBJ2-7,TGTGCCAGCAGTTCGGGTCAGAATACCTACGAGCAGTACTTC,CASSSGQNTYEQYF
TRBV24-1,-,TRBD2,TRBJ2-2,TGTGCCACCAGTGATTTTCCTAGCGGAACGAACACCGGGGAGCTGTTTTTT,CATSDFPSGTNTGELFF